This T cell receptor beta chain was sequenced for a study of regulatory T cells in long-lasting Graves disease. Study-level background: The antithyroid drugs taken by newly diagnosed Graves' patients had been used for under 3 months.

Losses at the gene ends were 2 bases for V and 0 bases for J; bases not matched to a gene: 4. The CDR3 is made up of 16 amino acids. The germline gives CDR1 MNHEY, CDR2 SVGAGI. Time point denoted: newly diagnosed GD, antithyroid drugs for less than 3 months. PBMC RNA was the source of the TCR library. Arm-PCR of CDR3 regions with iRepertoire HTBI primers generated TCR beta libraries. MiXCR was run by TCRdb on the multiplex PCR reads, yielding one entry per CDR3 protein. Among about 540,000 distinct CDR3 sequences listed, roughly 13% were seen once. Only a few counts were recorded for this clonotype. The sample also formed part of further work on T cells in Graves' hyperthyroidism and ophthalmopathy. This second study says: When the TCR CDR3 underwent first-round RT-PCR, the HTBI primer set was used. Ophthalmopathy and stable hyperthyroidism were told apart by a 13 V-J model.

The TCR was taken from a man aged 30 to 39 with Graves disease. This material consisted of peripheral blood mononuclear cells (PBMCs), taken at new diagnosis, from a patient treated with antithyroid drugs. This chain links TRBV6-5 with TRBJ2-3; 8 positions agree with TRBD2. Here the CDR3 DNA reads TGTGCCAGCAGTTACCCTAGCGGGCCTAGCACAGATACGCAGTATTTT. Translation: CASSYPSGPSTDTQYF.